This T cell receptor (beta chain) was obtained from a study of healthy donors' naive CD4 and CD8 T cells. As for the study in general: Donors, half of them female, were 20-25, 40-50 or 60-70 years old.

The CDR3 covers 15 residues. The V gene end was trimmed by 3 bases and the J gene end by 4 bases; junction bases not matched to a gene: 6. Germline V lookup: CDR1 MNHEY, CDR2 SMNVEV (reference sequence). Comments on this clonotype: Its specificity is unknown.

Study results and caveats: Possible naive T cell homeostatic proliferation bias remained unaddressed. Most V and J genes were reportedly biased between naive CD4+ and CD8+ cells.

Starting from 500 ng of total RNA, TCR libraries were made with linear amplification. TCRdb reanalysed the reads using MiXCR and keeps one entry per CDR3 protein. Of 200,000 or so distinct CDR3 sequences listed, around 80% were seen once; the top ten hold roughly 2.3%. V gene TRBV27 combines with J gene TRBJ2-1, with 7 bases identical to TRBD1. The sample was naive CD4+ and CD8+ T cells sorted from blood, pooled from several donors. The sequence was collected from a pool of human donors in good health; the sample pools cells from several healthy donors. CDR3 loop: CASSFGTDYYNEQFF. The CDR3 bases are TGTGCCAGCAGTTTCGGGACAGATTATTACAATGAGCAGTTCTTC.